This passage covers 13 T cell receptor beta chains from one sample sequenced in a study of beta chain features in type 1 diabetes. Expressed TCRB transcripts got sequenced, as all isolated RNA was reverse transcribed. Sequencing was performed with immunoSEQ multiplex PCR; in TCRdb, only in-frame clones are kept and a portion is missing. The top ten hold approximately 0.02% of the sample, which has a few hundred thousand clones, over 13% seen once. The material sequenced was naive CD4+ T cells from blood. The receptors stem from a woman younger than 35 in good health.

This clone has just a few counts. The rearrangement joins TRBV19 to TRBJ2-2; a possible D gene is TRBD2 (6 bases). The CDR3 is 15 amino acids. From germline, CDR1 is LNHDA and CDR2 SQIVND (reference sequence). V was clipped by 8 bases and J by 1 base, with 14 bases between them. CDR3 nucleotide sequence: TGTGCCAGTCGGGCGGCGGGGCAGAACACCGGGGAGCTGTTTTTT. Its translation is CASRAAGQNTGELFF. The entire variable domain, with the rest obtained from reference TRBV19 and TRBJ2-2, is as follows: DGGITQSPKYLFRKEGQNVTLSCEQNLNHDAMYWYRQDPGQGLRLIYYSQIVNDFQKGDIAEGYSVSREKKESFPLTVTSAQKNPTAFYLCASRAAGQNTGELFFGEGSRLTVL.

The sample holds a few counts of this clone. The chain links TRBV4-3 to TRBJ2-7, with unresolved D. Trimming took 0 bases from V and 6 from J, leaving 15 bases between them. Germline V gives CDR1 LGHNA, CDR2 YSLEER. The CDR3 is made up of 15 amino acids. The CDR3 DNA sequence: TGCGCCAGCAGCCAAGAGGCCGCGAGAGGATCCGAGCAGTACTTC. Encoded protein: CASSQEAARGSEQYF.

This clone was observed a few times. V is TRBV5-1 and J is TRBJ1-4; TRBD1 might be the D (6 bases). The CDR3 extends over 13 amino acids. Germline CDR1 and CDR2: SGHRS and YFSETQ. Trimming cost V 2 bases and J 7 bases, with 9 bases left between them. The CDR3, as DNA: TGCGCCAGCAGCTTTAGGGGGAGTGAAAAACTGTTTTTT. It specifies CASSFRGSEKLFF.

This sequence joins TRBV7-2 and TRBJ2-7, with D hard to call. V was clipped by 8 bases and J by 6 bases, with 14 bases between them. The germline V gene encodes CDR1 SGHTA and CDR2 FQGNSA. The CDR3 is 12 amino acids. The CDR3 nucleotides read TGTGCCAGCTCCCCCCAGAGGCGCGAGCAGTACTTC. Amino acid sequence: CASSPQRREQYF.

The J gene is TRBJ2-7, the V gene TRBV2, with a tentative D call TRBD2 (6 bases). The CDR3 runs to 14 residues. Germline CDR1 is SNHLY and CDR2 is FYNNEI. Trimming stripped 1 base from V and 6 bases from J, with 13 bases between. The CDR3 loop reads CASSEVTSYGEQYF. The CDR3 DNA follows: TGTGCCAGCAGTGAAGTAACTAGCTACGGCGAGCAGTACTTC.

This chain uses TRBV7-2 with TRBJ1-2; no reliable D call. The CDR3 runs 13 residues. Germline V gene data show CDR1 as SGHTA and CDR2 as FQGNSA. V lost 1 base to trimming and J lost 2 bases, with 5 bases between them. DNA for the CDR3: TGTGCCAGCAGCTTAGTACTGAACTATGGCTACACCTTC. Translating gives CASSLVLNYGYTF.

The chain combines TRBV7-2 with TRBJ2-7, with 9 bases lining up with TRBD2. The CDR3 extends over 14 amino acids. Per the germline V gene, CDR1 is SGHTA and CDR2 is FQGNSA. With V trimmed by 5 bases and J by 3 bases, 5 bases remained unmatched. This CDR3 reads CASSETSGLYEQYF. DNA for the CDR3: TGTGCCAGCAGCGAGACTAGCGGACTCTACGAGCAGTACTTC.

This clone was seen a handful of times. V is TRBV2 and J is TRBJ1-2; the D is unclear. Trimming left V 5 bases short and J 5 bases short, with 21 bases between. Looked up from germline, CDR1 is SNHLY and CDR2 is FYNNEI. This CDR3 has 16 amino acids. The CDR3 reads CASSSPGGLRMYGYTF. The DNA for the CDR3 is TGTGCCAGCAGTTCCCCTGGAGGTCTGCGGATGTATGGCTACACCTTC.

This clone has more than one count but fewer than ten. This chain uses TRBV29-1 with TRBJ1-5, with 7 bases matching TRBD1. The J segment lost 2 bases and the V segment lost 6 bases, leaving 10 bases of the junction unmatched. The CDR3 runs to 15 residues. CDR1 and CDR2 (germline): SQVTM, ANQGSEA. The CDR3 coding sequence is TGCAGCGTAACGACAGGGAGTAATCGCAATCAGCCCCAGCATTTT. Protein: CSVTTGSNRNQPQHF. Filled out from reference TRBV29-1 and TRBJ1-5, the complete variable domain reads SAVISQKPSRDICQRGTSLTIQCQVDSQVTMMFWYRQQPGQSLTLIATANQGSEATYESGFVIDKFPISRPNLTFSTLTVSNMSPEDSSIYLCSVTTGSNRNQPQHFGDGTRLSIL.

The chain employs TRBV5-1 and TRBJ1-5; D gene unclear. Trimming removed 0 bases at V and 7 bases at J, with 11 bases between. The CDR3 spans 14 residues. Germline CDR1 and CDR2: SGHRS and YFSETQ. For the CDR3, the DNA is TGCGCCAGCAGCTTGGGATCGGGTAGACAGCCCCAGCATTTT. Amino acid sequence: CASSLGSGRQPQHF.

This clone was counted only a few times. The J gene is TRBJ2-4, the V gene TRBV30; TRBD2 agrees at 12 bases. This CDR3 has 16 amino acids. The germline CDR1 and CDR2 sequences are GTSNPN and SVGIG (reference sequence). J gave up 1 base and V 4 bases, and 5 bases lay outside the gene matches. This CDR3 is CAWTSGRAGAKNIQYF. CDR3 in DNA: TGTGCCTGGACTAGCGGGAGGGCCGGGGCCAAAAACATTCAGTACTTC.

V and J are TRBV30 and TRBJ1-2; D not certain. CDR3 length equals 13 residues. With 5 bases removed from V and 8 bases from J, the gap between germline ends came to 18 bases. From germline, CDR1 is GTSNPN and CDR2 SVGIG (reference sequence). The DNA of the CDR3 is TGTGCCTGGTTATCTCGGGGATCGGGAGGCTACACCTTC. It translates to CAWLSRGSGGYTF.

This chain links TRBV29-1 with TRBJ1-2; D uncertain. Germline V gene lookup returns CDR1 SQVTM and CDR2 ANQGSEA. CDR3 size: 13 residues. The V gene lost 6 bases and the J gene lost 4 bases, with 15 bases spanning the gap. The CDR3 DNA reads TGCAGCGTCGCCTTTCAGTCTTTCTATGGCTACACCTTC. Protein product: CSVAFQSFYGYTF.